What follows are 25 T cell receptor beta chains derived from one specimen sequenced in a study of blood T cell repertoires in COVID-19. Using immunoSEQ multiplex PCR, the repertoire was profiled, and TCRdb retains in-frame clones only, with some absent. The sample lists about 240,000 clones, roughly 80% occurring once. Sample: peripheral blood. The receptors come from a young woman with acute or convalescent COVID-19.

The rearrangement joins TRBV5-4 to TRBJ2-2, with D possibly being TRBD2 (6 bases). V was pared by 4 bases and J by 1 base, with 14 bases between. This CDR3 contains 16 residues. Germline V CDR1 and CDR2: SGHNT, YYREEE (reference sequence). The CDR3 sequence: CASSPGVWGNTGELFF. The DNA of the CDR3 is TGTGCCAGCAGCCCGGGGGTGTGGGGGAACACCGGGGAGCTGTTTTTT.

This clone appeared a few times. J is TRBJ2-1 and V is TRBV7-9; 8 bases map to TRBD1. Germline V gene data show CDR1 as SEHNR and CDR2 as FQNEAQ (reference sequence). Germline trimming cut 5 bases from V and 1 base from J; bases unmatched to any gene: 4. This CDR3 spans 15 amino acids. The CDR3 loop reads CASSEGQGSYNEQFF. DNA of the CDR3: TGTGCCAGCAGCGAAGGACAGGGTTCCTACAATGAGCAGTTCTTC. The full variable domain, in which reference TRBV7-9 and TRBJ2-1 provide the parts outside the CDR3, is DTGVSQNPRHKITKRGQNVTFRCDPISEHNRLYWYRQTLGQGPEFLTYFQNEAQLEKSRLLSDRFSAERPKGSFSTLEIQRTEQGDSAMYLCASSEGQGSYNEQFFGPGTRLTVL.

This chain uses TRBV5-1 with TRBJ1-1, with D perhaps matching TRBD1 (6 bases). Trimming shortened V by 3 bases and J by 1 base, and 10 bases separated the two germline ends. Germline values: CDR1 SGHRS, CDR2 YFSETQ. The CDR3 is 14 residues long. This CDR3 reads CASSWAGANTEAFF. The DNA of the CDR3 is TGCGCCAGCAGCTGGGCGGGGGCGAACACTGAAGCTTTCTTT. Full variable domain (rest looked up from reference TRBV5-1 and TRBJ1-1): KAGVTQTPRYLIKTRGQQVTLSCSPISGHRSVSWYQQTPGQGLQFLFEYFSETQRNKGNFPGRFSGRQFSNSRSEMNVSTLELGDSALYLCASSWAGANTEAFFGQGTRLTVV.

The chain joins TRBV2 to TRBJ1-2; TRBD1 agrees at 9 bases. V trimming: 6 bases; J trimming: 4 bases; junction bases outside the gene matches: 6. Per the germline V gene, CDR1 is SNHLY and CDR2 is FYNNEI. The CDR3 runs to 14 residues. The CDR3 DNA reads TGTGCCAGCAGAGCGGGACAGGGCGTCTATGGCTACACCTTC. Its translation is CASRAGQGVYGYTF.

J is TRBJ2-3 and V is TRBV4-3; 9 bases are shared with TRBD1. Trimming removed 1 base from V and 12 bases from J; junction bases left unmatched: 11. Germline V lookup: CDR1 LGHNA, CDR2 YSLEER. This CDR3 comprises 15 residues. The CDR3, as DNA: TGCGCCAGCAGCCAAGCCTCGACAGGGGGTTCCTCCCAGTATTTT. Protein: CASSQASTGGSSQYF.

The chain uses TRBV4-3 and TRBJ2-1; D may be TRBD2 (5 bases). V was pared by 0 bases and J by 13 bases, with 25 bases between. Germline CDR1 and CDR2: LGHNA and YSLEER. The CDR3 spans 17 residues. The DNA for the CDR3 is TGCGCCAGCAGCCAAGAATATTATCGATCGGACTCTTCACCTCAGTTCTTC. Its protein product is CASSQEYYRSDSSPQFF.

The chain carries TRBV10-3 and TRBJ2-5; 14 bases are shared with TRBD2. With 10 bases clipped from V and 5 bases from J, the junction kept 9 bases outside the gene matches. CDR3 size: 15 residues. Germline V gene sequence: CDR1 ENHRY, CDR2 SYGVKD. CDR3 nucleotide sequence: TGTGCCACCGACAAGACTAGCGGGAGGGCGGAGACCCAGTACTTC. This gives the protein CATDKTSGRAETQYF.

This clone has a handful of counts. The rearrangement joins TRBV7-9 to TRBJ2-6, with 13 nucleotides matching TRBD2. The germline CDR1 and CDR2 sequences are SEHNR and FQNEAQ (reference sequence). The CDR3 is 17 residues long. Trimming at V came to 4 bases and at J to 3 bases, leaving 3 bases not matched to a gene. CDR3 amino acids: CASSYRLAGGGANVLTF. In DNA, the CDR3 is TGTGCCAGCAGCTACCGACTAGCGGGAGGTGGGGCCAACGTCCTGACTTTC.

V is TRBV6-5 and J is TRBJ1-2, with D tentatively TRBD1 (6 bases). The CDR3 runs to 14 residues. V was trimmed by 5 bases and J by 7 bases, leaving 17 bases between them. Germline V lookup: CDR1 MNHEY, CDR2 SVGAGI. The CDR3 DNA is TGTGCCAGCAGTCCTAGACAGGCCGGCCCTGGCTACACCTTC. It codes for CASSPRQAGPGYTF.

The CDR3 coding sequence is TGTGCCAGCAGCCCGGGACTAGCGGGAGCACCCAGCTCCTACAATGAGCAGTTCTTC. Protein sequence: CASSPGLAGAPSSYNEQFF. The chain uses TRBV11-3 and TRBJ2-1, with 14 bases fitting TRBD2. CDR3 length: 19 residues. CDR1 is SGHNT, CDR2 YENEEA, per germline. The ends lost 5 bases at V and 0 bases at J; junction bases unmatched: 9.

This clone was observed a handful of times. In DNA form, the CDR3 reads TGTGCCAGCAGGGCTACCCGGGGGGCCCCTTCCGATTATGGCTACACCTTC. Translated: CASRATRGAPSDYGYTF. The J gene is TRBJ1-2, the V gene TRBV2; D might be TRBD1 (6 bases). Trimming left V 6 bases short and J 5 bases short, with 25 bases between. The CDR3 sequence is 17 residues long. In germline, CDR1 is SNHLY, CDR2 FYNNEI. The variable domain in full, with the rest retrieved from reference TRBV2 and TRBJ1-2, is EPEVTQTPSHQVTQMGQEVILRCVPISNHLYFYWYRQILGQKVEFLVSFYNNEISEKSEIFDDQFSVERPDGSNFTLKIRSTKLEDSAMYFCASRATRGAPSDYGYTFGSGTRLTVV.

This sequence joins TRBV7-9 and TRBJ2-1; 10 nucleotides align to TRBD1. The ends lost 5 bases at V and 8 bases at J; junction bases unmatched: 9. There are 15 residues in the CDR3. Germline CDR1 is SEHNR and CDR2 is FQNEAQ (reference sequence). Here the CDR3 DNA reads TGTGCCAGCAGCAGCCCCGGGACAGGGGCTTATGAGCAGTTCTTC. It codes for CASSSPGTGAYEQFF.

The chain combines TRBV5-5 with TRBJ1-4; 7 bases are a match to TRBD1. V trimming: 0 bases; J trimming: 7 bases; junction bases outside the gene matches: 6. The germline gives CDR1 SGHKS, CDR2 YYEKEE (reference sequence). This CDR3 has 15 amino acids. CDR3 nucleotides: TGTGCCAGCAGCTTGGGTGCGACAGGGAGTGAAAAACTGTTTTTT. Its protein is CASSLGATGSEKLFF.

The chain couples TRBV6-5 to TRBJ2-1; TRBD2 is a possible D gene (6 bases). The V end lost 0 bases, the J end lost 5 bases, and 11 bases lay between the germline ends. Germline V gene lookup returns CDR1 MNHEY and CDR2 SVGAGI. The CDR3 runs to 15 residues. CDR3 sequence: CASSYSGGKHNEQFF. For the CDR3, the DNA is TGTGCCAGCAGTTACTCGGGCGGGAAGCACAATGAGCAGTTCTTC.

This chain's CDR3 is CASSQAAEGTQYF. In DNA form, the CDR3 reads TGCGCCAGCAGCCAAGCAGCGGAAGGGACCCAGTACTTC. The rearrangement joins TRBV4-3 to TRBJ2-5, with D perhaps TRBD2 (5 bases). Trimming left V 1 base short and J 7 bases short, with 10 bases between. This CDR3 region has 13 residues. Germline V lookup: CDR1 LGHNA, CDR2 YSLEER.

This clone has just one count. CDR3 sequence reads: CASSQGGQPNQPQHF. The CDR3 nucleotides are TGTGCCAGCAGCCAAGGTGGACAGCCCAATCAGCCCCAGCATTTT. V gene TRBV3-1 (or the pseudogene TRBV3-2) combines with J gene TRBJ1-5; a weak D match, TRBD1 (6 bases). Germline lookup yields CDR1 LGHDT and CDR2 YNNKEL (reference sequence). The CDR3 consists of 15 residues. Deletions cut 1 base from V and 3 bases from J, with 10 bases between.

V usage is TRBV11-3 and J usage is TRBJ2-7; D unclear. CDR3 length: 11 residues. The V end was cut by 1 base, the J end by 4 bases, with 2 bases between. Germline V lookup: CDR1 SGHNT, CDR2 YENEEA. The CDR3 is CASSLAYEQYF. CDR3 DNA: TGTGCCAGCAGCTTAGCGTACGAGCAGTACTTC.

V usage is TRBV5-4 and J usage is TRBJ2-3, with 7 positions matching TRBD1. This CDR3 has 15 amino acids. Germline assignment: CDR1 SGHNT and CDR2 YYREEE (reference sequence). Trimming took 3 bases from V and 2 from J; bases not matched to a gene: 6. In nucleotides, the CDR3 is TGTGCCAGCAGCTACCCGGGACAGAACACAGATACGCAGTATTTT. Amino acid sequence: CASSYPGQNTDTQYF.

This clone was observed a few times. The V and J genes are TRBV7-9 and TRBJ2-2; D is ambiguous. The V end was cut by 4 bases, the J end by 0 bases, with 18 bases between. This CDR3 comprises 18 residues. Germline assignment: CDR1 SEHNR and CDR2 FQNEAQ (reference sequence). The CDR3 nucleotides read TGTGCCAGCAGCTCCGCCGCGGCGGCAACCGCGAACACCGGGGAGCTGTTTTTT. This gives the protein CASSSAAAATANTGELFF.

This chain links TRBV19 with TRBJ1-2, with 11 bases matching TRBD1. V lost 5 bases and J lost 4; bases outside the gene matches: 3. The CDR3 loop spans 14 amino acids. CDR1 and CDR2 (germline): LNHDA, SQIVND (reference sequence). This CDR3 reads CASSRDRGTYGYTF. In DNA, the CDR3 is TGTGCCAGTAGTCGGGACAGGGGGACCTATGGCTACACCTTC.

J is TRBJ1-5 and V is TRBV23-1, with unresolved D. TRBV23-1 is given ORF status, its function remaining uncertain. The CDR3 runs 14 residues. V gave up 0 bases and J gave up 9 bases, with 12 bases separating them. The DNA for the CDR3 is TGCGCCAGCAGTCAATCTCCCGGGTTGGGGCCCCAGCATTTT. It translates to CASSQSPGLGPQHF.

CDR3 coding DNA: TGTGCCAGCAGCTCACAACAGGGGGCGCCCGGCTACACCTTC. It encodes CASSSQQGAPGYTF. V and J are TRBV11-2 and TRBJ1-2; 9 nucleotides agree with TRBD1. The CDR3 runs to 14 residues. Unmatched junction bases numbered 8, after V lost 4 bases and J lost 8 bases. CDR1 SGHAT and CDR2 FQNNGV come from the germline V gene.

The V gene is TRBV10-3, the J gene TRBJ2-7; maybe TRBD2 (6 bases). Trimming shortened V by 7 bases and J by 4 bases, and 14 bases separated the two germline ends. The germline V gene has CDR1 ENHRY and CDR2 SYGVKD. The CDR3 spans 13 residues. The CDR3 sequence: CAITPGTFYEQYF. The CDR3 nucleotides are TGTGCCATCACCCCCGGGACTTTTTACGAGCAGTACTTC.

The chain joins TRBV10-3 to TRBJ1-6, with no clear D. Germline lookup yields CDR1 ENHRY and CDR2 SYGVKD. Trimming shortened V by 6 bases and J by 8 bases, and 14 bases separated the two germline ends. This CDR3 is built from 14 residues. The CDR3 loop reads CAIRSSQADSPLHF. The DNA for the CDR3 is TGTGCCATCAGATCGAGCCAGGCAGATTCACCCCTCCACTTT.

This clone came up a few times. V usage is TRBV5-1 and J usage is TRBJ2-2; 7 bases align to TRBD1. Germline CDR1 and CDR2: SGHRS and YFSETQ. The CDR3 covers 15 residues. J was trimmed by 3 bases and V by 4 bases; bases with no gene match: 6. The CDR3 loop is CASSPGQAYTGELFF. CDR3 DNA: TGCGCCAGCAGCCCCGGACAGGCCTACACCGGGGAGCTGTTTTTT.